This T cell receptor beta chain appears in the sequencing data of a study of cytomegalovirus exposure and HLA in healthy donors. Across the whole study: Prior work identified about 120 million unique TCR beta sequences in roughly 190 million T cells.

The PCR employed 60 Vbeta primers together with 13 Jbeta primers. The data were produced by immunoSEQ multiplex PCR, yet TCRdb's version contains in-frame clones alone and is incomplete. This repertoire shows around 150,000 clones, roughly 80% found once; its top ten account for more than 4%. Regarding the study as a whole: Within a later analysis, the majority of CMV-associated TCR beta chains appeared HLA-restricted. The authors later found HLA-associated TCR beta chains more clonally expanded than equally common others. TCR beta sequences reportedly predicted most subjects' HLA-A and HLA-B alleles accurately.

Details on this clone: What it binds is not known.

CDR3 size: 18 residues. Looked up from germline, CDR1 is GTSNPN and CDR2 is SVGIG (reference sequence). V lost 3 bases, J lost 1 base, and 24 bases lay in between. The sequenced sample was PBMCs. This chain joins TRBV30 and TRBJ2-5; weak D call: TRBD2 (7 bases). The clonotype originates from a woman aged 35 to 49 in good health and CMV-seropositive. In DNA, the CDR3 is TGTGCCTGGAGCGGTTTCCGCAAGGGGGGGGCCCCCCAAGAGACCCAGTACTTC. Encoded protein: CAWSGFRKGGAPQETQYF.